This T cell receptor (beta chain) comes out of a study of T cell responses to AZD1222 COVID-19 vaccine. Whole-study results and caveats: Spike-specific TCR depth and breadth grew after two AZD1222 doses. Repertoires were obtained only post-peak T cell response.

Clones were read by immunoSEQ multiplex PCR, and TCRdb kept only the in-frame ones, dropping some. The sample carries about 130,000 clones, 93% recorded once. The V end lost 1 base, the J end lost 7 bases, and 11 bases lay between the germline ends. The CDR3 extends over 14 amino acids. The germline gives CDR1 SEHNR, CDR2 FQNEAQ (reference sequence). Turning to this clone: Antigen unknown.

Sequencing was performed on peripheral blood, taken on day 0 of AZD1222 vaccination. This clonotype was obtained from an adult in good health. The chain carries TRBV7-9 and TRBJ2-1; the D gene is possibly TRBD2 (6 bases). The CDR3 sequence: CASSLGTIKNEQFF. The CDR3 nucleotides are TGTGCCAGCAGCTTAGGGACTATTAAAAATGAGCAGTTCTTC.